Listed below are T cell receptor beta chains from one sample, sequenced in a study of beta chain features in type 1 diabetes. Produced via immunoSEQ multiplex PCR; TCRdb's table is partial and in-frame only. The sample shows 300,000 to 400,000 clones, roughly 9.6% of them seen only once. The source material was naive CD4+ T cells from blood. Source of these receptors: a woman under 40 in good health. CDR3s include the opening cysteine and the closing phenylalanine or tryptophan. D genes are given only for firm matches. Size is stated for part of the rows, as once, few or many counts, or as a class when the clone is expanded.

v_gene: TRBV19
d_gene: TRBD2
abundance: few
j_gene: TRBJ2-5
CDR3nt: TGTGCCAGTAGTAGAACACGCCGACTAGCGGGAGTAGCAGAGACCCAGTACTTC
CDR3aa: CASSRTRRLAGVAETQYF

v_gene: TRBV29-1
d_gene: TRBD1
abundance: few
j_gene: TRBJ1-3
CDR3nt: TGCAGCGCGGACAGGGGAGGAAACACCATATATTTT
CDR3aa: CSADRGGNTIYF

v_gene: TRBV30
d_gene: TRBD1
abundance: NA
j_gene: TRBJ1-2
CDR3nt: TGTGCCTGGAATCAGGGGGTGTTTATATATGGCTACACCTTC
CDR3aa: CAWNQGVFIYGYTF

v_gene: TRBV29-1
d_gene: NA
abundance: few
j_gene: TRBJ2-1
CDR3nt: TGCAGCGTTACCAGGGCGAAGAATGAGCAGTTCTTC
CDR3aa: CSVTRAKNEQFF

v_gene: TRBV6-5
d_gene: NA
abundance: few
j_gene: TRBJ1-5
CDR3nt: TGTGCCAGCCGCCGGGGTAACAATCAGCCCCAGCATTTT
CDR3aa: CASRRGNNQPQHF

v_gene: TRBV18
d_gene: NA
abundance: NA
j_gene: TRBJ2-2
CDR3nt: TGTGCCAGCTCACCACAGGGTGGGCCTAGCGCGAACACCGGGGAGCTGTTTTTT
CDR3aa: CASSPQGGPSANTGELFF

v_gene: TRBV2
d_gene: NA
abundance: NA
j_gene: TRBJ2-3
CDR3nt: TGTGCCAGTAACGGAGGTTTAGCTAGCACAGATACGCAGTATTTT
CDR3aa: CASNGGLASTDTQYF

v_gene: TRBV11-2
d_gene: NA
abundance: few
j_gene: TRBJ2-1
CDR3nt: TGTGCCAGCAGCTTATCTCCCCAGCGGCAGATCTACAATGAGCAGTTCTTC
CDR3aa: CASSLSPQRQIYNEQFF

v_gene: TRBV7-9
d_gene: TRBD2
abundance: few
j_gene: TRBJ2-3
CDR3nt: TGTGCCAGCAGCCAAGGACTAGCGGGAGGGCCCTGGGATACGCAGTATTTT
CDR3aa: CASSQGLAGGPWDTQYF

v_gene: TRBV7-9
d_gene: NA
abundance: NA
j_gene: TRBJ2-7
CDR3nt: TGTGCCAGCAGCTTTGACATGTCAATCTACGAGCAGTACTTC
CDR3aa: CASSFDMSIYEQYF

v_gene: TRBV28
d_gene: TRBD1
abundance: NA
j_gene: TRBJ2-5
CDR3nt: TGTGCCAGCAGGCATCCCGGGACAGGGGGGAAAGAGACCCAGTACTTC
CDR3aa: CASRHPGTGGKETQYF

v_gene: TRBV7-7
d_gene: TRBD1
abundance: few
j_gene: TRBJ2-5
CDR3nt: TGTGCTAGCAGCCCTCGGACAGGGGAGGCAGAGACCCAGTACTTC
CDR3aa: CASSPRTGEAETQYF

v_gene: TRBV7-6
d_gene: NA
abundance: few
j_gene: TRBJ2-7
CDR3nt: TGTGCCAGCAGCATCGGCCCTCGCGGGTACGAGCAGTACTTC
CDR3aa: CASSIGPRGYEQYF

v_gene: TRBV4-3
d_gene: NA
abundance: NA
j_gene: TRBJ1-1
CDR3nt: TGCGCCAGCAGCCAAGATTCAATTCGGGACACTGAAGCTTTCTTT
CDR3aa: CASSQDSIRDTEAFF

v_gene: TRBV29-1
d_gene: TRBD2
abundance: NA
j_gene: TRBJ2-5
CDR3nt: TGCAGCCCAGGGAGGGGCGAGACCCAGTACTTC
CDR3aa: CSPGRGETQYF

v_gene: TRBV10-3
d_gene: NA
abundance: NA
j_gene: TRBJ2-1
CDR3nt: TGTGCCATCAGGGCCCGGGAAACGGGTAATGAGCAGTTCTTC
CDR3aa: CAIRARETGNEQFF

v_gene: TRBV28
d_gene: TRBD1
abundance: few
j_gene: TRBJ2-7
CDR3nt: TGTGCCAGCAGGTCGACAGGGGTCTACGAGCAGTACTTC
CDR3aa: CASRSTGVYEQYF

v_gene: TRBV4-3
d_gene: NA
abundance: NA
j_gene: TRBJ1-2
CDR3nt: TGCGCCAGCAGCCAAGATTACCCGAGCTATGGCTACACCTTC
CDR3aa: CASSQDYPSYGYTF

v_gene: TRBV5-6
d_gene: TRBD1
abundance: NA
j_gene: TRBJ1-1
CDR3nt: TGTGCCAGCAGTCACCGGGACAGGGGCACTGAAGCTTTCTTT
CDR3aa: CASSHRDRGTEAFF

v_gene: TRBV25-1
d_gene: NA
abundance: few
j_gene: TRBJ1-1
CDR3nt: TGTGCCAGCAGCACCCTGGGGCGGGCGGAGGGTGAAGCTTTCTTT
CDR3aa: CASSTLGRAEGEAFF

v_gene: TRBV6-5
d_gene: NA
abundance: NA
j_gene: TRBJ2-5
CDR3nt: TGTGCCAGCAGTAAGACACGGCAAGAGACCCAGTACTTC
CDR3aa: CASSKTRQETQYF

v_gene: TRBV6-5
d_gene: NA
abundance: NA
j_gene: TRBJ1-2
CDR3nt: TGTGCCAGCATGGGCCAGGGGCGGAGTGGCTACACCTTC
CDR3aa: CASMGQGRSGYTF

v_gene: TRBV11-2
d_gene: TRBD1
abundance: NA
j_gene: TRBJ2-4
CDR3nt: TGTGCCAGCAGCTCATCGGGACAGGGGTACATTCAGTACTTC
CDR3aa: CASSSSGQGYIQYF

v_gene: TRBV28
d_gene: NA
abundance: NA
j_gene: TRBJ1-1
CDR3nt: TGTGCCAGCACCTCGAGACAGTGGAACACTGAAGCTTTCTTT
CDR3aa: CASTSRQWNTEAFF

v_gene: TRBV4-1
d_gene: NA
abundance: NA
j_gene: TRBJ1-1
CDR3nt: TGCGCCAGCAGCCAAGATTGGCGGAAAGCTTTCTTT
CDR3aa: CASSQDWRKAFF

v_gene: TRBV7-9
d_gene: NA
abundance: NA
j_gene: TRBJ2-1
CDR3nt: TGTGCCAGCAGCTCGAATACAGATAGCTCCTACAATGAGCAGTTCTTC
CDR3aa: CASSSNTDSSYNEQFF

v_gene: TRBV29-1
d_gene: NA
abundance: few
j_gene: TRBJ1-5
CDR3nt: TGCAGCGCGGGGGGAGGGAACAATCAGCCCCAGCATTTT
CDR3aa: CSAGGGNNQPQHF

v_gene: TRBV2
d_gene: NA
abundance: NA
j_gene: TRBJ1-1
CDR3nt: TGTGCCAGCACTTTGACAGCTGTTGAAGCTTTCTTT
CDR3aa: CASTLTAVEAFF

v_gene: TRBV18
d_gene: NA
abundance: few
j_gene: TRBJ2-3
CDR3nt: TGTGCCAGCTCACCACCACAGGCCAATCCCCGATTT
CDR3aa: CASSPPQANPRF

v_gene: TRBV29-1
d_gene: TRBD1
abundance: NA
j_gene: TRBJ1-1
CDR3nt: TGCAGCGTTGAACGTGAGGACAGGGGGCGCTGGGACACTGAAGCTTTCTTT
CDR3aa: CSVEREDRGRWDTEAFF

v_gene: TRBV19
d_gene: TRBD2
abundance: NA
j_gene: TRBJ2-1
CDR3nt: TGTGCCAGTAGTCTCACTAGCGGGAGACGCAATGAGCAGTTCTTC
CDR3aa: CASSLTSGRRNEQFF

v_gene: TRBV7-9
d_gene: NA
abundance: few
j_gene: TRBJ2-7
CDR3nt: TGTGCCAGCAGCTTAGCCTCCGACGCACTAGGTCTCTACGAGCAGTACTTC
CDR3aa: CASSLASDALGLYEQYF

v_gene: TRBV9
d_gene: TRBD1
abundance: NA
j_gene: TRBJ2-5
CDR3nt: TGTGCCAGCAGCGCCGGGACAGGGGGCCGGACCCAGTACTTC
CDR3aa: CASSAGTGGRTQYF

v_gene: TRBV28
d_gene: NA
abundance: NA
j_gene: TRBJ2-7
CDR3nt: TGTGCCAGCAGTATACCCCCGGGAGTCTACGAGCAGTACTTC
CDR3aa: CASSIPPGVYEQYF

v_gene: TRBV18
d_gene: TRBD2
abundance: NA
j_gene: TRBJ2-3
CDR3nt: TGTGCCAGCTCACCAGCTAGCGGGAGGGCCGGAGATACGCAGTATTTT
CDR3aa: CASSPASGRAGDTQYF

v_gene: TRBV15
d_gene: NA
abundance: NA
j_gene: TRBJ2-7
CDR3nt: TGTGCCACCAGCAGAGGAAGACTAGGACAATACGAGCAGTACTTC
CDR3aa: CATSRGRLGQYEQYF

v_gene: TRBV5-6
d_gene: NA
abundance: NA
j_gene: TRBJ2-7
CDR3nt: TGTGCCAGCAGCTTGGCTGGGGCGGACTACGAGCAGTACTTC
CDR3aa: CASSLAGADYEQYF

v_gene: TRBV7-8
d_gene: NA
abundance: few
j_gene: TRBJ1-1
CDR3nt: TGTGCCAGCAGCCTCGTCCTCTCCCGGACTGAAGCTTTCTTT
CDR3aa: CASSLVLSRTEAFF